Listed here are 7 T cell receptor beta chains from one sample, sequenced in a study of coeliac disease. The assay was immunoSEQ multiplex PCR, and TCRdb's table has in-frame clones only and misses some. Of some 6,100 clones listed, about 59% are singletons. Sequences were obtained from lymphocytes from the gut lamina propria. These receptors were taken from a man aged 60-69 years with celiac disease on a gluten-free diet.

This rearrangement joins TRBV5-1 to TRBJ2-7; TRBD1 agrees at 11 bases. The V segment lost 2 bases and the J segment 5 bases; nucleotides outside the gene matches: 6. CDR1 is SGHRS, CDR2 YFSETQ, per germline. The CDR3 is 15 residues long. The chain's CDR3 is CASSFWDRGVDEQYF. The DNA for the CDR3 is TGCGCCAGCAGCTTTTGGGACAGGGGGGTGGACGAGCAGTACTTC.

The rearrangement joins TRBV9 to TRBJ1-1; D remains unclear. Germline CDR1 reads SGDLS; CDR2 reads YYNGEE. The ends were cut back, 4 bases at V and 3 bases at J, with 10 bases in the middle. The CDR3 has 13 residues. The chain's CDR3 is CASSLPPDTEAFF. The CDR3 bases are TGTGCCAGCAGCCTCCCGCCGGACACTGAAGCTTTCTTT.

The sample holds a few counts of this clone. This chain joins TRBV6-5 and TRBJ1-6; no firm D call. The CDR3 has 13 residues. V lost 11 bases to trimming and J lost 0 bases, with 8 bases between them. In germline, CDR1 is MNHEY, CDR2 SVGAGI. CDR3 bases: TGTGCCTCCGCGTACTCCTATAATTCACCCCTCCACTTT. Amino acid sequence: CASAYSYNSPLHF.

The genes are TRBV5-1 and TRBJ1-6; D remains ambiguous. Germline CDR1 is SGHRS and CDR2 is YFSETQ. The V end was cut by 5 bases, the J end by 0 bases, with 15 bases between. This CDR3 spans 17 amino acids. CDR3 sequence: CASRQEPLSSYNSPLHF. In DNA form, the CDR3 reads TGCGCCAGCAGGCAGGAACCACTGAGCTCCTATAATTCACCCCTCCACTTT.

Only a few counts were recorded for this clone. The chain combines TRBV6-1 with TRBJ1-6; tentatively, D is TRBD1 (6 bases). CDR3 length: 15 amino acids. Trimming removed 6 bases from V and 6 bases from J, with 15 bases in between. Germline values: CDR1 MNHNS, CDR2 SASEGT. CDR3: CASRAGTNSNSPLHF. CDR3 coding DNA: TGTGCCAGCAGGGCCGGGACAAATAGTAATTCACCCCTCCACTTT.

The CDR3 DNA follows: TGCGCCAGCAGCTTCACAGACAGCCCCCTTGTCCATGAGCAGTTCTTC. Translating gives CASSFTDSPLVHEQFF. This chain joins TRBV5-1 and TRBJ2-1; tentative D call: TRBD1 (5 bases). CDR3 length: 16 amino acids. Germline assignment: CDR1 SGHRS and CDR2 YFSETQ. The V end lost 2 bases, the J end lost 8 bases, and 20 bases lay between the germline ends. The complete variable domain, with remaining parts taken from reference TRBV5-1 and TRBJ2-1, reads KAGVTQTPRYLIKTRGQQVTLSCSPISGHRSVSWYQQTPGQGLQFLFEYFSETQRNKGNFPGRFSGRQFSNSRSEMNVSTLELGDSALYLCASSFTDSPLVHEQFFGPGTRLTVL.

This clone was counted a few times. The CDR3 nucleotides read TGTGCCAGCAGCTTAGCGCCGAGCGGGGGCGCAGATACGCAGTATTTT. Its protein is CASSLAPSGGADTQYF. This chain connects TRBV7-2 to TRBJ2-3; TRBD2 matches at 8 bases. V lost 0 bases and J lost 4; bases outside the gene matches: 6. Germline V gene data show CDR1 as SGHTA and CDR2 as FQGNSA. The CDR3 runs to 16 residues.